This T cell receptor (beta chain) was documented in a study of cytomegalovirus exposure and HLA in healthy donors. Whole-study results and caveats: According to the study, around 160 TCR beta chains were cytomegalovirus-associated. DRB1 showed the most TCR associations and HLA-C the fewest in a later analysis, as rates varied by HLA locus. TCR sequences were mostly rare, though some public TCRs occurred in many donors.

As to this clone: Its antigen is not known.

The germline V gene encodes CDR1 SNHLY and CDR2 FYNNEI. Trimming left V 6 bases short and J 3 bases short, with 5 bases between. The CDR3 loop spans 11 amino acids. The PCR had 60 Vbeta and 13 Jbeta primers. Original methodology: Roughly 9.9 million shared chains were among the 60 million to 80 million unique TCR beta chains that a later analysis counted. Data came from immunoSEQ multiplex PCR; TCRdb stores just in-frame clones and leaves some out. V, J and clone size are those of that table, while D and trimming were read from the DNA. The sample includes 170,000 or so clones, 80% of them seen just once.

Material: PBMCs. The V gene is TRBV2, the J gene TRBJ1-2; D gene uncertain. This TCR was sampled from a man aged 40-49 years in good health and CMV-seronegative. This CDR3 is CASRADYGYTF. In nucleotides, the CDR3 is TGTGCCAGCAGGGCTGACTATGGCTACACCTTC.